This TCR beta chain emerged from a study of stem cell transplantation in POMP-related autoinflammatory disease. About the research overall: Pre-transplant patients had naive-skewed CD4+ T cells and few CD8+ T cells. DNA chimerism showed 100% graft donor engraftment of neutrophils and platelets through one year.

Findings of the study overall: Unique TRB V-J gene pairings were limited in number in patients with PRAID.

The table came from immunoSEQ multiplex PCR; TCRdb's copy has only in-frame clones and leaves some out. The table records 8,000 to 9,000 clones, 88% of them present only once. This CDR3 spans 23 amino acids. Looked up from germline, CDR1 is SGHTA and CDR2 is FQGTGA. The J segment lost 1 base and the V segment lost 1 base, leaving 19 bases of the junction unmatched. Worth noting for this clone: Its antigen is undetermined.

The receptor was isolated from a human patient with POMP-related autoinflammation and immune dysregulation (PRAID). Some T cells may trace back to the graft donor. The specimen was CD8+ T cells from PBMCs, collected after stem cell transplantation. V is TRBV7-3 and J is TRBJ2-2; 12 positions agree with TRBD2. CDR3 amino acids: CASSLRTGGGLAGGPGNTGELFF. Written as DNA, the CDR3 is TGTGCCAGCAGCTTAAGGACGGGTGGTGGGCTAGCGGGAGGGCCAGGGAACACCGGGGAGCTGTTTTTT.